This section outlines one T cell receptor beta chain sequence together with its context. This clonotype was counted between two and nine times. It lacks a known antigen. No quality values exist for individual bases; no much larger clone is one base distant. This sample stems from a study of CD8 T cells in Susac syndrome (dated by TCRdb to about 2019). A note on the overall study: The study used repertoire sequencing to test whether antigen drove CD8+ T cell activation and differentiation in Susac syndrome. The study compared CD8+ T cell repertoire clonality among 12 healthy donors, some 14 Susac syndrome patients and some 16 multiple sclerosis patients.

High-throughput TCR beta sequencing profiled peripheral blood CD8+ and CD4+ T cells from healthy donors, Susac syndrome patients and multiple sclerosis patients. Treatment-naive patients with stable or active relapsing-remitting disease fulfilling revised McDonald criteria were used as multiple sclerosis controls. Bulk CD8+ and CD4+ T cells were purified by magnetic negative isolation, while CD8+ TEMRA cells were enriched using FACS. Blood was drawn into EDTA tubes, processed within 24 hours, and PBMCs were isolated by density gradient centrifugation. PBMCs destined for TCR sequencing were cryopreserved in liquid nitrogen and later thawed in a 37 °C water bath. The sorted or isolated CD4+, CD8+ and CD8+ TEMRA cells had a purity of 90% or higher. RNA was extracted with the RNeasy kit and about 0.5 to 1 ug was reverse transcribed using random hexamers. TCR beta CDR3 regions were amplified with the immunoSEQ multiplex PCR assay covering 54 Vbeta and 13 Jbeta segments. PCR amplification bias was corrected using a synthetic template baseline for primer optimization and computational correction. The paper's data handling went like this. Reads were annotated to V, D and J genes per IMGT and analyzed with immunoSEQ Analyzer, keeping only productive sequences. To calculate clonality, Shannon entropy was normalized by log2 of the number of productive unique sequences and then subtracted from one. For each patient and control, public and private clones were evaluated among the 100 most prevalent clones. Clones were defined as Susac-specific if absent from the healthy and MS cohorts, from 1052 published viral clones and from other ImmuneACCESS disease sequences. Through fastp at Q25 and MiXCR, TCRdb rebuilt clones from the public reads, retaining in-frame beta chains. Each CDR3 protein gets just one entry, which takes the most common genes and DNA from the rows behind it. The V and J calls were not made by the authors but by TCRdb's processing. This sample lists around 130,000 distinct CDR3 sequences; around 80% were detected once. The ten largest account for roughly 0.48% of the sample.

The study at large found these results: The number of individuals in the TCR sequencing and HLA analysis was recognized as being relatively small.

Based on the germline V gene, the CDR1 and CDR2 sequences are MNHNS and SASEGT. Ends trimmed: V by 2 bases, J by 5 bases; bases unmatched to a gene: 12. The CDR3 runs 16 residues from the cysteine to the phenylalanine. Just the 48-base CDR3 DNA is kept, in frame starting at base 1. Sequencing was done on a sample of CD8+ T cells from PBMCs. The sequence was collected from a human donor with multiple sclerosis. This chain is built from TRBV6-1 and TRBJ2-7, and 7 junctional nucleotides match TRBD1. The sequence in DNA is TGTGCCAGCAGTGAAAACGAGAGACAGGGAATTGACGAGCAGTACTTC. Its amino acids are CASSENERQGIDEQYF.